These 23 T cell receptor beta chains came from one sample sequenced in a study of blood T cell repertoires in COVID-19. Sequencing used immunoSEQ multiplex PCR; TCRdb keeps in-frame clones, though not all of them. The table includes 100,000 to 150,000 clones, 90% detected once. Sequencing was performed on peripheral blood. The receptors come from a man in his sixties with COVID-19, enrolled during active disease.

The genes are TRBV11-1 and TRBJ2-5; D is possibly TRBD2 (6 bases). This CDR3 contains 13 residues. Germline CDR1 SGHAT, CDR2 FQDESV (reference sequence). With 7 bases removed from V and 3 bases from J, the gap between germline ends came to 12 bases. Here the CDR3 DNA reads TGTGCCAGCACCCACCGGGGGAAAGAGACCCAGTACTTC. Translated: CASTHRGKETQYF.

The chain carries TRBV5-5 and TRBJ2-7; TRBD1 aligns across 9 bases. In germline, CDR1 is SGHKS, CDR2 YYEKEE (reference sequence). The trim removed 4 bases at V and 2 bases at J, leaving 19 bases unmatched. The CDR3 sequence is 19 residues long. This chain's CDR3 is CASSDYRDRDTFVPYEQYF. The DNA for the CDR3 is TGTGCCAGCAGCGATTACCGGGACAGGGATACCTTCGTTCCCTACGAGCAGTACTTC.

The genes are TRBV18 and TRBJ2-7; D is possibly TRBD1 (6 bases). The germline V gene encodes CDR1 KGHSH and CDR2 LQKENI. There are 14 residues in the CDR3. V dropped 2 bases and J dropped 6 bases, with 14 bases sitting between them. CDR3 nucleotides: TGTGCCAGCTCACCAGTAAAGTCAGGGGTCGAGCAGTACTTC. Its translation is CASSPVKSGVEQYF.

The rearrangement uses TRBV19 and TRBJ2-1; 13 bases are a match to TRBD2. Germline V CDR1 and CDR2: LNHDA, SQIVND (reference sequence). V dropped 0 bases and J dropped 9; count of bases not matched to a gene: 8. This CDR3 comprises 17 residues. This chain's CDR3 is CASSIEGTSGRAGEQFF. CDR3 DNA sequence: TGTGCCAGTAGTATAGAAGGTACTAGCGGGAGGGCCGGTGAGCAGTTCTTC.

The V call is TRBV12-3 or TRBV12-4, the J call TRBJ1-1; D not certain. The CDR3 is made up of 13 amino acids. The V gene lost 3 bases and the J gene lost 1 base, with 6 bases spanning the gap. This CDR3 reads CASSFGQNTEAFF. In nucleotides, the CDR3 is TGTGCCAGCAGTTTTGGGCAGAACACTGAAGCTTTCTTT.

The V and J genes are TRBV10-3 and TRBJ2-7; 15 nucleotides match TRBD2. The V gene's germline CDR1 is ENHRY and CDR2 SYGVKD. Trimming cost V 10 bases and J 3 bases; bases outside gene matches: 13. CDR3 length: 17 residues. DNA of the CDR3: TGTGCCACCGACTCCGGGACTAGCGGGAGGCACGGCTACGAGCAGTACTTC. This sequence encodes CATDSGTSGRHGYEQYF.

This rearrangement joins TRBV5-1 to TRBJ2-2, with TRBD1 identical over 10 bases. Germline values: CDR1 SGHRS, CDR2 YFSETQ. The CDR3 is made up of 16 amino acids. Trimming removed 0 bases from V and 3 bases from J; junction bases left unmatched: 2. CDR3 nucleotide sequence: TGCGCCAGCAGCTTGGGACAGGGGGCGGACACCGGGGAGCTGTTTTTT. Amino acid sequence: CASSLGQGADTGELFF.

This chain uses TRBV30 with TRBJ1-2; TRBD1 agrees at 10 bases. After removal of 0 bases from V and 7 bases from J, the junction contained 8 bases not matched to a gene. Germline CDR1 and CDR2: GTSNPN and SVGIG (reference sequence). There are 15 residues in the CDR3. The CDR3 region is CAWSVQRQGASGYTF. CDR3 coding DNA: TGTGCCTGGAGTGTACAGAGACAGGGGGCGTCTGGCTACACCTTC.

This clone appeared a single time. V and J are TRBV28 and TRBJ2-7; 8 nucleotides line up with TRBD1. The CDR3 is made up of 17 amino acids. The V and J ends lost 2 bases and 7 bases, in that order; junction bases with no gene match: 16. Germline CDR1 is MDHEN and CDR2 is SYDVKM. CDR3 DNA: TGTGCCAGCAGTTTAGGCCGCCGGGACAGGACTTTTGGGGAGCAGTACTTC. As protein: CASSLGRRDRTFGEQYF.

The chain uses TRBV7-9 and TRBJ2-1, with 16 bases that match TRBD2. With 4 bases clipped from V and 5 bases from J, the junction kept 5 bases outside the gene matches. The length of the CDR3 is 17 residues. Germline V gene sequence: CDR1 SEHNR, CDR2 FQNEAQ (reference sequence). The DNA of the CDR3 is TGTGCCAGCAGCTCCCTAGGGACTAGCGGGAGGGACAATGAGCAGTTCTTC. Amino acid sequence: CASSSLGTSGRDNEQFF.

V usage is TRBV7-3 and J usage is TRBJ2-3; TRBD2 might be the D (5 bases). Deletions cut 3 bases from V and 1 base from J, with 5 bases between. This CDR3 is built from 13 residues. From germline, CDR1 is SGHTA and CDR2 FQGTGA. CDR3 residues: CASSFSGTDTQYF. CDR3 nucleotides: TGTGCCAGCAGCTTTAGCGGCACAGATACGCAGTATTTT.

This rearrangement joins TRBV18 to TRBJ1-1; 7 nucleotides line up with TRBD1. The CDR3 has 14 amino acids. The germline V gene has CDR1 KGHSH and CDR2 LQKENI. J gave up 3 bases and V 2 bases, and 3 bases lay outside the gene matches. The CDR3 nucleotides are TGTGCCAGCTCACCAAGAACAGGGGACACTGAAGCTTTCTTT. This codes for CASSPRTGDTEAFF. Supplemented by reference TRBV18 and TRBJ1-1, the full variable domain reads NAGVMQNPRHLVRRRGQEARLRCSPMKGHSHVYWYRQLPEEGLKFMVYLQKENIIDESGMPKERFSAEFPKEGPSILRIQQVVRGDSAAYFCASSPRTGDTEAFFGQGTRLTVV.

The chain employs TRBV3-1 (or the pseudogene TRBV3-2) and TRBJ2-7; tentative D call: TRBD2 (7 bases). CDR1 LGHDT and CDR2 YNNKEL come from the germline V gene (reference sequence). Trimming stripped 4 bases from V and 5 bases from J, with 12 bases between. This CDR3 has 13 residues. CDR3 sequence: CASSRGGVHEQYF. The CDR3 bases are TGTGCCAGCAGCCGAGGGGGGGTACACGAGCAGTACTTC.

The CDR3 coding sequence is TGTGCCAGCTCACAGCAGGTCAGCTCCTACAATGAGCAGTTCTTC. Protein sequence: CASSQQVSSYNEQFF. This chain uses TRBV18 with TRBJ2-1; no reliable D call. CDR1 is KGHSH, CDR2 LQKENI, per germline. Trimming took 4 bases from V and 0 from J, leaving 10 bases between them. The CDR3 has 15 residues.

J is TRBJ2-1 and V is TRBV11-2; no firm D call. The ends were cut back, 5 bases at V and 4 bases at J, with 3 bases in the middle. This CDR3 is built from 11 residues. Germline CDR1 and CDR2: SGHAT and FQNNGV. The CDR3 bases are TGTGCCAGCAGCCAGTACAATGAGCAGTTCTTC. Translation gives CASSQYNEQFF. The full variable domain, in which reference TRBV11-2 and TRBJ2-1 provide the parts outside the CDR3, is EAGVAQSPRYKIIEKRQSVAFWCNPISGHATLYWYQQILGQGPKLLIQFQNNGVVDDSQLPKDRFSAERLKGVDSTLKIQPAKLEDSAVYLCASSQYNEQFFGPGTRLTVL.

In regard to this clone: The sample contains more than one DNA sequence encoding this CDR3. The V gene is TRBV7-9, the J gene TRBJ2-7; 11 bases agree with TRBD2. This CDR3 spans 14 amino acids. CDR1 SEHNR and CDR2 FQNEAQ come from the germline V gene (reference sequence). V lost 4 bases and J lost 3; bases outside the gene matches: 2. CDR3 DNA: TGTGCCAGCAGCTCCGGGACTAGCGGCTACGAGCAGTACTTC. This sequence encodes CASSSGTSGYEQYF. Together with reference TRBV7-9 and TRBJ2-7, the CDR3 gives the full variable domain: DTGVSQNPRHKITKRGQNVTFRCDPISEHNRLYWYRQTLGQGPEFLTYFQNEAQLEKSRLLSDRFSAERPKGSFSTLEIQRTEQGDSAMYLCASSSGTSGYEQYFGPGTRLTVT.

The chain couples TRBV28 to TRBJ2-7; possible D gene TRBD2, 5 bases. Germline assignment: CDR1 MDHEN and CDR2 SYDVKM. CDR3 length: 13 amino acids. The V gene lost 3 bases and the J gene lost 4 bases, with 10 bases spanning the gap. As DNA, the CDR3 is TGTGCCAGCAGTTTTTCCGGGATTTACGAGCAGTACTTC. It specifies CASSFSGIYEQYF.

This clone was detected once. The V call is TRBV6-6, the J call TRBJ2-3; D may be TRBD2 (5 bases). The germline gives CDR1 MNHNY, CDR2 SVGAGI (reference sequence). V dropped 2 bases and J dropped 3 bases, with 15 bases sitting between them. The CDR3 totals 16 residues. In DNA, the CDR3 is TGTGCCAGCAGTTACCCGGGCCCTCAGCGGACAGATACGCAGTATTTT. Amino acid sequence: CASSYPGPQRTDTQYF.

The chain joins TRBV6-6 to TRBJ2-1; 7 nucleotides agree with TRBD1. The CDR3 spans 15 residues. The germline CDR1 and CDR2 sequences are MNHNY and SVGAGI (reference sequence). Germline trimming cut 4 bases from V and 5 bases from J; bases unmatched to any gene: 8. CDR3 sequence (DNA): TGTGCCAGCAGTTGGACAGGACCCCAAAACAATGAGCAGTTCTTC. This sequence encodes CASSWTGPQNNEQFF.

The V gene is TRBV9, the J gene TRBJ1-2; 11 bases fit TRBD1. The V and J ends lost 3 bases and 1 base, in that order; junction bases with no gene match: 5. In germline, CDR1 is SGDLS, CDR2 YYNGEE. The CDR3 runs 16 residues. This CDR3 reads CASSARTGGGNYGYTF. CDR3 sequence (DNA): TGTGCCAGCAGCGCAAGGACAGGGGGCGGTAACTATGGCTACACCTTC. Filled out from reference TRBV9 and TRBJ1-2, the complete variable domain reads DSGVTQTPKHLITATGQRVTLRCSPRSGDLSVYWYQQSLDQGLQFLIQYYNGEERAKGNILERFSAQQFPDLHSELNLSSLELGDSALYFCASSARTGGGNYGYTFGSGTRLTVV.

The chain employs TRBV30 and TRBJ1-1; 9 nucleotides align to TRBD1. CDR1 is GTSNPN, CDR2 SVGIG, per germline (reference sequence). The CDR3 spans 15 residues. V dropped 2 bases and J dropped 1; count of bases not matched to a gene: 5. CDR3 sequence: CAWSNPGQGNTEAFF. The CDR3 DNA reads as TGTGCCTGGAGTAACCCGGGACAGGGGAACACTGAAGCTTTCTTT.

The chain joins TRBV18 to TRBJ1-2, with TRBD1 matching 9 bases. CDR1 KGHSH and CDR2 LQKENI come from the germline V gene. The junction had 6 bases not matched to a gene; V was cut back by 4 bases and J by 3 bases. The CDR3 totals 15 residues. CDR3 residues: CASSLRDRAYYGYTF. DNA of the CDR3: TGTGCCAGCTCACTTCGGGACAGGGCATACTATGGCTACACCTTC.

The V gene is TRBV7-2, the J gene TRBJ1-1; 7 nucleotides match TRBD1. The V gene end was trimmed by 7 bases and the J gene end by 7 bases; junction bases not matched to a gene: 15. This CDR3 is 15 amino acids long. The V gene's germline CDR1 is SGHTA and CDR2 FQGNSA. As DNA, the CDR3 is TGTGCCAGCAACGATAGAAGGATGGGGACAGATGAAGCTTTCTTT. This translates into CASNDRRMGTDEAFF.